The T cell receptor (beta chain) under discussion was sequenced for a study of T cell responses to AZD1222 COVID-19 vaccine. The CDR3 totals 16 residues. Trimming removed 5 bases from V and 2 bases from J, with 15 bases in between. Per germline, CDR1 MDHEN and CDR2 SYDVKM. For this clone: Its antigen remains unknown.

Some clones are missing from TCRdb's copy, which holds only in-frame ones; the method was immunoSEQ multiplex PCR. The repertoire holds 130,000 to 150,000 clones, 80% to 95% seen once, with 1.7% in the top ten. Study-level results: Spike-specific TCR breadth and depth went up after people got two AZD1222 doses. Donors were largely white British and mainly female; clonal diversity was possibly underestimated. At baseline, seropositivity was found in only a handful of AZD1222 recipients.

The sample was peripheral blood, taken on day 0 of AZD1222 vaccination. J is TRBJ2-2 and V is TRBV28; weak D call: TRBD1 (5 bases). The receptor was isolated from an adult in good health. CDR3 sequence reads: CASSMGFRANTGELFF. The CDR3 DNA reads as TGTGCCAGCAGTATGGGTTTCAGGGCCAACACCGGGGAGCTGTTTTTT.